This T cell receptor (beta chain) is from a study of blood T cell repertoires in COVID-19. TCRdb keeps only in-frame clones here, not all; method: immunoSEQ multiplex PCR. The table lists 200,000 or so clones, roughly 90% of them singletons. Patients at the Seattle site were enrolled during active infection and followed longitudinally. V was clipped by 7 bases and J by 9 bases; unmatched bases: 4. This CDR3 spans 11 amino acids. The V gene's germline CDR1 is DFQATT and CDR2 SNEGSKA (reference sequence). Input material: peripheral blood. The chain recombines TRBV20-1 with TRBJ2-3; 10 bases are a match to TRBD2. The TCR was taken from a man in his forties or fifties with COVID-19, enrolled during active disease. In nucleotides, the CDR3 is TGCAGTGTCACTAGCGGGAACACGCAGTATTTT. Its protein is CSVTSGNTQYF.